This T cell receptor beta chain originates from a study of blood T cell repertoires in COVID-19. Whole-study context: Sites in the United States, Italy and Spain provided acute and convalescent COVID-19 samples. The analysed material was cDNA or gDNA that came from T cells, B-cell-depleted T cells, or PBMCs.

Germline assignment: CDR1 KGHSH and CDR2 LQKENI. Trimming took 1 base from V and 4 from J; bases not matched to a gene: 2. The CDR3 totals 16 residues. Under the authors' procedure: The assay estimated nucleated cells by amplifying reference gene primers. Profiling relied on immunoSEQ multiplex PCR, and the TCRdb table lists in-frame clones only, not all of them. That table furnishes V, J and clone size, whereas the DNA furnished D and trimming. The sample records approximately 220,000 clones, 84% being singletons. The origin of this receptor is a woman aged 55-75 years who had recovered from COVID-19. The sample taken for sequencing was peripheral blood. The chain couples TRBV18 to TRBJ2-6, with 9 bases identical to TRBD1. CDR3 region: CASSPRDRAGANVLTF. DNA for the CDR3: TGTGCCAGCTCACCACGGGACAGGGCCGGGGCCAACGTCCTGACTTTC.